This passage covers 8 T cell receptor beta chains from one sample sequenced in a study of blood T cell repertoires in COVID-19. Measured with immunoSEQ multiplex PCR; TCRdb has only the in-frame clones, and not every one. In the table there are more than 110,000 clones, more than 65% of which are singletons. The specimen sequenced was peripheral blood. These receptors were obtained from a woman aged 60-75 years with acute or convalescent COVID-19.

V gene TRBV13 combines with J gene TRBJ2-7; 8 bases match TRBD2. The CDR3 has 15 residues. V lost 4 bases and J lost 3; bases outside the gene matches: 8. Germline values: CDR1 PRHDT, CDR2 FYEKMQ (reference sequence). The CDR3 DNA reads as TGTGCCAGCAGCTACCAGCGGGAGTTTTTCTACGAGCAGTACTTC. Protein: CASSYQREFFYEQYF.

The genes are TRBV20-1 and TRBJ2-2, with 11 bases fitting TRBD2. J lost 6 bases, V lost 3 bases, and 6 bases had no gene match. The CDR3 is 15 amino acids. Germline lookup yields CDR1 DFQATT and CDR2 SNEGSKA (reference sequence). The CDR3 region has the DNA TGCAGTGCTAGTCCTAGCGGGAGGATGGCCGGGGAGCTGTTTTTT. Translation: CSASPSGRMAGELFF.

This sequence joins TRBV7-2 and TRBJ2-7; D not resolved. V was clipped by 3 bases and J by 2 bases, with 5 bases between them. The germline V gene has CDR1 SGHTA and CDR2 FQGNSA. This CDR3 region has 12 residues. For the CDR3, the DNA is TGTGCCAGCAGCTTTAGCCCCTACGAGCAGTACTTC. This sequence encodes CASSFSPYEQYF. The full variable domain, in which reference TRBV7-2 and TRBJ2-7 provide the parts outside the CDR3, is GAGVSQSPSNKVTEKGKDVELRCDPISGHTALYWYRQSLGQGLEFLIYFQGNSAPDKSGLPSDRFSAERTGGSVSTLTIQRTQQEDSAVYLCASSFSPYEQYFGPGTRLTVT.

The J gene is TRBJ2-1, the V gene TRBV28; TRBD2 matches at 12 bases. V lost 8 bases and J lost 0; bases outside the gene matches: 5. Per the germline V gene, CDR1 is MDHEN and CDR2 is SYDVKM. The CDR3 has 16 residues. CDR3 sequence: CASVTSGSSSYNEQFF. DNA of the CDR3: TGTGCCAGCGTGACTAGCGGGAGTTCCTCCTACAATGAGCAGTTCTTC.

In regard to this clone: The germline gene is not matched at one end of the junction; a read error may be the cause. V and J are TRBV7-7 and TRBJ2-7; D is possibly TRBD2 (7 bases). The CDR3 extends over 16 amino acids. Germline V gene sequence: CDR1 SSHAT, CDR2 FNYEAQ (reference sequence). This CDR3 is CASSGTRGKGSYEQYF. In nucleotides, the CDR3 is TGTGCTAGCAGCGGGACGAGGGGGAAGGGATCCTACGAGCAGTACTTC.

V gene TRBV10-3 combines with J gene TRBJ2-2; 16 bases match TRBD2. Losses at the gene ends were 3 bases for V and 7 bases for J; bases not matched to a gene: 11. The CDR3 sequence is 19 residues long. In germline, CDR1 is ENHRY, CDR2 SYGVKD. CDR3 DNA sequence: TGTGCCATCAGTGACTCGGGACTAGCGGGAGGGCCCCGGGGCGGGGAGCTGTTTTTT. It specifies CAISDSGLAGGPRGGELFF.

Here the CDR3 reads CASSSTQGTQPQHF. The DNA for the CDR3 is TGTGCCAGCAGCTCTACACAGGGGACTCAGCCCCAGCATTTT. This chain joins TRBV28 and TRBJ1-5; 7 bases line up with TRBD1. This CDR3 comprises 14 residues. J lost 6 bases, V lost 6 bases, and 8 bases had no gene match. Germline-derived CDR1 and CDR2 are MDHEN and SYDVKM.

The genes are TRBV5-5 and TRBJ1-1; D is ambiguous. Deletions cut 1 base from V and 7 bases from J, with 11 bases between. From germline, CDR1 is SGHKS and CDR2 YYEKEE (reference sequence). The CDR3 has 13 amino acids. The CDR3 bases are TGTGCCAGCAGCTTGCGGCCAGGCTATGAAGCTTTCTTT. The encoded protein is CASSLRPGYEAFF.